These T cell receptor beta chains were read from a single sample in a study of T cells in Graves' hyperthyroidism and ophthalmopathy. TCRdb itself ran the multiplex PCR reads through MiXCR, one entry per CDR3 protein. Of 730,000 or so distinct CDR3 sequences listed, about 17% are singletons. Input material: blood. These TCRs come from a woman aged 45 to 65 with Graves' hyperthyroidism that later progressed to Graves' ophthalmopathy. CDR3s include the opening cysteine and the closing phenylalanine or tryptophan. The D gene is left open where the match is weak. Size values are once, few and many counts, or a class for expanded clones, and some rows have none.

NA	TRBV6-1	TRBJ1-2	once	TGTGCCAGCAGCTCAAGCTTGGGTGTCTATGGCTACACCTTC	CASSSSLGVYGYTF
TRBD1	TRBV4-1	TRBJ1-2	NA	TGCGCCAGCAGCCAAGGCAATCTCCAACAGGGGAGCCTAGACTATGGCTACACCTTC	CASSQGNLQQGSLDYGYTF
NA	TRBV20-1	TRBJ2-7	many	TGCAGTGCTAGAGATCCTCGGACGGACGAGCAGTACTTC	CSARDPRTDEQYF
TRBD2	TRBV2	TRBJ2-1	few	TGTGCCAGCAGTGATTGGGCTAGCGGGGGGGCCTTTTCCTACAATGAGCAGTTCTTC	CASSDWASGGAFSYNEQFF
NA	TRBV10-2	TRBJ2-7	few	TGCGCCAGCAGTGAGGCGTTAGGACTCAGCGAGCAGTACTTC	CASSEALGLSEQYF
NA	TRBV19	TRBJ1-5	NA	TGTGCCAGTAGTATGCTCCAGACCAACAATCAGCCCCGGCATTTT	CASSMLQTNNQPRHF
TRBD1	TRBV9	TRBJ1-1	few	TGTGCCAGTAGTATTCAGGGGGAAAACACTGAAGCTTTCTTT	CASSIQGENTEAFF
NA	TRBV6-5	TRBJ2-4	NA	TGTGCCAGCAGTTATGATTGGACGGTCCAAAACATTCAGTACTTC	CASSYDWTVQNIQYF
NA	TRBV20-1	TRBJ1-5	few	TGCAGTGCGCCAACAGGAGCGGGGAATCAGCCCCAGCATTTT	CSAPTGAGNQPQHF
NA	TRBV6-1	TRBJ2-5	NA	TGTGCCAGCAGTGAATTTGATACTGTTCAAGAGACCCAGTACTTC	CASSEFDTVQETQYF
NA	TRBV4-1	TRBJ1-1	NA	TGCGCCAGCAGCCAAGGGGTCGCCGGACAGATGAACACTGAAGCTTTCTTT	CASSQGVAGQMNTEAFF
TRBD1	TRBV20-1	TRBJ2-7	NA	TGCAGTGCTAGAGGGACAGGGGTTCGCGAGCAGTACTTC	CSARGTGVREQYF
NA	TRBV7-9	TRBJ1-2	many	TGTGCCAGCAGCCAAGCAGGGCCCTCTGGCTACACCTTC	CASSQAGPSGYTF
NA	TRBV30	TRBJ1-2	many	TGTGCCTGGATCCATACTAACTATGGCTACACCTTC	CAWIHTNYGYTF
TRBD1	TRBV5-1	TRBJ2-3	few	TGCGCCAGCAGCTTGACAGGGGGCGAGACAGATACGCAGTATTTT	CASSLTGGETDTQYF
TRBD2	TRBV11-2	TRBJ2-5	NA	TGTGCCAGCGGGAGGACTAGCGGGGGAGAGACCCAGTACTTT	CASGRTSGGETQYF
NA	TRBV20-1	TRBJ1-5	NA	TGCAGTGCTAGAGAGTGGGTGGTAGACAATCAGCCCCAGCATTTT	CSAREWVVDNQPQHF
NA	TRBV20-1	TRBJ2-2	many	TGCAGCATGCCCCACACGAACACCGGGGAGCTGTTTTTT	CSMPHTNTGELFF
NA	TRBV28	TRBJ1-2	NA	TGTGCCAGCCCGACGCGGAAATTCTATGGCTACACCTTC	CASPTRKFYGYTF
TRBD1	TRBV11-2	TRBJ1-2	many	TGTGCCAGCAGCCCGAGGGGGCGGCCCTATGGCTACACCTTC	CASSPRGRPYGYTF
TRBD1	TRBV2	TRBJ1-1	many	TGTGCCACGGTACGGGGCGCAGGGGGCACTGAAGCTTTCTTT	CATVRGAGGTEAFF
NA	TRBV12-3/TRBV12-4	TRBJ2-7	many	TGTGCCAGCAGTTTTTTGGACCTCCGAGAGCAGTACTTC	CASSFLDLREQYF
TRBD1	TRBV7-8	TRBJ1-2	NA	TGTGCCAGCACCCCGGGAGGGGGCCATGGCTACACCTTC	CASTPGGGHGYTF
NA	TRBV3-1	TRBJ2-4	many	TGTGCCAGCAGCCAAGGCCGAAATTTTCATTTGAACATTCAGTACTTC	CASSQGRNFHLNIQYF
NA	TRBV5-1	TRBJ1-4	many	TGCGCCAGCAGCCTCGATCGCGAAAAACTGTTTTTT	CASSLDREKLFF
NA	TRBV3-1	TRBJ1-2	few	TGTGCCAGCAGCCCCGGGAACCCCCCGGATGGCTACACCTTC	CASSPGNPPDGYTF
NA	TRBV25-1	TRBJ1-2	NA	TGTGCCAGCAGGGACATTTTCTATGGCTACACCTTC	CASRDIFYGYTF
NA	TRBV7-9	TRBJ2-2	NA	TGTGCCAGCAGCTTAGAACCAACCGGGGAGCTGTTTTTT	CASSLEPTGELFF
TRBD2	TRBV12-3/TRBV12-4	TRBJ2-7	once	TGCGCCAGCAGCCGGCTAGCGGAAAGCTCCTACGAGCAGTACTTC	CASSRLAESSYEQYF
NA	TRBV9	TRBJ2-7	few	TGTGCCAGCAGCGTAGACCCCTCCTACGAGCAGTACTTC	CASSVDPSYEQYF
NA	TRBV6-1	TRBJ1-3	NA	TGTGCCAGCAGCCCGCCCGTCCTCTCTGGAAACACCATATATTTT	CASSPPVLSGNTIYF
NA	TRBV18	TRBJ1-6	many	TGTGCCAGCTCACCAGGGGAATCACCCCTCCACTTT	CASSPGESPLHF
NA	TRBV6-1	TRBJ2-3	few	TGTGCCAGCACCAAACGGACTGGGACCACAGATACGCAGTATTTT	CASTKRTGTTDTQYF
TRBD2	TRBV5-6	TRBJ2-5	NA	TGTGCCAGCAGCTTGGCGGGCGGGGGTTTAGAGACCCAGTACTTC	CASSLAGGGLETQYF
NA	TRBV3-1	TRBJ1-5	many	TGTGCCAGCAGCCAAGACCACAGGGTACGTCAGCCCCAGCATTTT	CASSQDHRVRQPQHF
NA	TRBV2	TRBJ1-4	NA	TGTGCCAGCAGCGGGCTACAGGGACGAGCTGAAAAACTGTTTTTT	CASSGLQGRAEKLFF
NA	TRBV9	TRBJ1-3	NA	TGTGCCAGCAGCGTAGAGCTGGCCCTCTCTGGAAACACCATATATTTT	CASSVELALSGNTIYF
TRBD2	TRBV24-1	TRBJ2-3	many	TGTGCCACCAGTGAGGGGACTAGCGCGTTGGGAGATACGCAGTATTTT	CATSEGTSALGDTQYF
NA	TRBV20-1	TRBJ2-7	many	TGCAGTGCTCAACCCGGGGCCTCCTACGAGCAGTACTTC	CSAQPGASYEQYF
NA	TRBV27	TRBJ2-2	NA	TGTGCCAGCAGTTTTCGATTTACCGGGGAGCTGTTTTTT	CASSFRFTGELFF
TRBD1	TRBV10-3	TRBJ1-2	NA	TGTGCCATCGGGGGCCCGGGACAGGGACCCTTTTATGGCTACACCTTC	CAIGGPGQGPFYGYTF
NA	TRBV7-9	TRBJ2-3	many	TGTGCCAGCAGCTTAAAGGTCCGAGATACGCAGTATTTT	CASSLKVRDTQYF
NA	TRBV30	TRBJ1-5	many	TGTGCCTGGAGCTTAGATACGCAATCCCAGCATTTT	CAWSLDTQSQHF
NA	TRBV12-3/TRBV12-4	TRBJ2-7	many	TGTGCCAGCAGTGCCTCCAGGGTGCTAAATTCCTACGAGCAGTACTTC	CASSASRVLNSYEQYF
TRBD1	TRBV10-2	TRBJ2-7	NA	TGCCCCAGCAGCCGGGACAGGGTGTCCTACGAGCAGTACTTC	CPSSRDRVSYEQYF
NA	TRBV4-1	TRBJ1-1	few	TGCGCCAGCAGACTAAGCGTCGGCTTCATGAACACTGAAGCTTTCTTT	CASRLSVGFMNTEAFF
TRBD2	TRBV12-3/TRBV12-4	TRBJ2-7	many	TGTGCCAGCAGCCGAAGACTAGCGGGGGAAAATCACGAGCAGTACTTC	CASSRRLAGENHEQYF
TRBD1	TRBV5-4	TRBJ2-2	once	TGTGCCAGCAGCACGGGTGGACGACAGGGGCCTATCACCGGGGAGCTGTTTTTT	CASSTGGRQGPITGELFF
NA	TRBV3-1	TRBJ2-6	NA	TGTGCCAGCAGCCCGGAAAACTCTGGGGCCAACGTCCTGACTTTC	CASSPENSGANVLTF
TRBD1	TRBV24-1	TRBJ2-1	NA	TGTGCCACCAGTGATCCGACGGACAGGGCTTGGACGAACAGGAATGAGCAGTTCTTC	CATSDPTDRAWTNRNEQFF
NA	TRBV9	TRBJ1-1	many	TGTGCCAGCAGCCCACAACAGGGAGCGGCCACTGAAGCTTTCTTT	CASSPQQGAATEAFF
TRBD1	TRBV6-4	TRBJ1-4	NA	TGTGCCAGCAGCGGGACAGGGGAAAATGAAAAACTGTTTTTT	CASSGTGENEKLFF
NA	TRBV7-3	TRBJ2-1	many	TGTGCCAGCAGAGCCCGAGGTGGCGGCTCCTACAATGAGCAGTTCTTC	CASRARGGGSYNEQFF
NA	TRBV15	TRBJ2-7	few	TGTGCCACCAGCAGAGATAGGAGAATCCGGTTCGGCGAGCAGTACTTC	CATSRDRRIRFGEQYF